This T cell receptor (beta chain) was identified in a study of blood T cell repertoires in COVID-19. This clone appeared once. With V trimmed by 5 bases and J by 2 bases, 9 bases remained unmatched. The V gene's germline CDR1 is LNHDA and CDR2 SQIVND (reference sequence). CDR3 size: 15 residues. This table comes from immunoSEQ multiplex PCR, and its TCRdb copy is limited to in-frame clones, with some not included. Of around 72,000 clones detected, approximately 91% appear once; the ten largest clones hold approximately 14%. This TCR was recovered from a human donor with active COVID-19. The donor label of this sample is uncertain. The sequenced sample was peripheral blood. V and J are TRBV19 and TRBJ2-7; 7 positions match TRBD2. In DNA, the CDR3 is TGTGCCAGTAGTCTTTCCGGGACTACTGCCTACGAGCAGTACTTC. Translated: CASSLSGTTAYEQYF.